The 19 T cell receptor beta chains in this list originate from one sample, sequenced in a study of blood T cell repertoires in COVID-19. The method was immunoSEQ multiplex PCR; TCRdb's version includes in-frame clones alone and lacks a portion of them. The profile shows 150,000 or so clones, approximately 84% of them singletons. The sample was peripheral blood. Source of these receptors: a man in his forties who had recovered from COVID-19.

CDR3 bases: TGTGCCAGCAGCCCGGGGGTCAGGACCCTCCGCACAGATACGCAGTATTTT. It yields the protein CASSPGVRTLRTDTQYF. The J gene is TRBJ2-3, the V gene TRBV9; D may be TRBD2 (6 bases). The germline CDR1 and CDR2 sequences are SGDLS and YYNGEE. This CDR3 region has 17 residues. Trimming left V 4 bases short and J 1 base short, with 19 bases between.

The V gene is TRBV5-5, the J gene TRBJ2-7; TRBD2 is a possible D gene (5 bases). Trimming stripped 2 bases from V and 6 bases from J, with 18 bases between. CDR1 is SGHKS and CDR2 is YYEKEE in the germline V gene (reference sequence). This CDR3 region has 15 residues. The CDR3 DNA sequence: TGTGCCAGCAGCTTCCAGCTAACGGGGAGCGGCGAGCAGTACTTC. This gives the protein CASSFQLTGSGEQYF.

The chain joins TRBV7-6 to TRBJ2-5; 8 nucleotides agree with TRBD2. The CDR3 has 14 residues. The J segment lost 5 bases and the V segment lost 5 bases, leaving 7 bases of the junction unmatched. Germline CDR1 is SGHVS and CDR2 is FNYEAQ. In nucleotides, the CDR3 is TGTGCCAGCAGCGCCCGGACTAGCACGGAGACCCAGTACTTC. Encoded protein: CASSARTSTETQYF.

The CDR3: CASSQKPSADEQYF. CDR3 nucleotide sequence: TGCGCCAGCAGCCAAAAACCGAGTGCGGACGAGCAGTACTTC. The chain combines TRBV4-1 with TRBJ2-7; no clear D. The germline V gene encodes CDR1 MGHRA and CDR2 YSYEKL. V dropped 2 bases and J dropped 5 bases, with 13 bases sitting between them. This CDR3 region has 14 residues.

A single count supports this clone. The CDR3 protein is CASSTPGERNEKLFF. The CDR3 DNA reads as TGTGCCAGCAGTACTCCCGGGGAACGTAATGAAAAACTGTTTTTT. The chain joins TRBV28 to TRBJ1-4; D gene uncertain. CDR1 is MDHEN and CDR2 is SYDVKM in the germline V gene. V was pared by 5 bases and J by 4 bases, with 14 bases between. The CDR3 has 15 residues.

The chain employs TRBV28 and TRBJ2-2, with D possibly TRBD1 on 5 matching bases. The V gene lost 2 bases and the J gene lost 6 bases, with 13 bases spanning the gap. Germline V gene sequence: CDR1 MDHEN, CDR2 SYDVKM. This CDR3 comprises 15 residues. The DNA of the CDR3 is TGTGCCAGCAGTTTAGTCCTCAGGGTAGCCGGGGAGCTGTTTTTT. Its translation is CASSLVLRVAGELFF.

CDR3 in amino acids: CASSYRGGAGYGYTF. In DNA form, the CDR3 reads TGTGCCAGCAGTTACAGGGGAGGGGCCGGTTATGGCTACACCTTC. The chain carries TRBV6-6 and TRBJ1-2, with D possibly being TRBD1 (5 bases). The CDR3 contains 15 residues. Germline loops: CDR1 MNHNY, CDR2 SVGAGI (reference sequence). Trimming took off 2 bases at V and 5 bases at J, with 15 bases between the two ends.

The J gene is TRBJ1-5, the V gene TRBV11-2; maybe TRBD1 (6 bases). V was shortened by 2 bases and J by 4 bases, with 6 bases between the two germline ends. The CDR3 totals 13 residues. CDR1 and CDR2 (germline): SGHAT, FQNNGV. CDR3 bases: TGTGCCAGCAGCTTAACAGGGAATCAGCCCCAGCATTTT. Amino acids: CASSLTGNQPQHF. Full variable domain (missing parts from reference TRBV11-2 and TRBJ1-5): EAGVAQSPRYKIIEKRQSVAFWCNPISGHATLYWYQQILGQGPKLLIQFQNNGVVDDSQLPKDRFSAERLKGVDSTLKIQPAKLEDSAVYLCASSLTGNQPQHFGDGTRLSIL.

V and J are TRBV6-5 and TRBJ2-7; TRBD2 agrees at 8 bases. CDR3 length: 13 residues. V trimming: 5 bases; J trimming: 10 bases; junction bases outside the gene matches: 10. The V gene's germline CDR1 is MNHEY and CDR2 SVGAGI. CDR3 nucleotides: TGTGCCAGCAGTCCCATAGCGGGACGTGAACAGTACTTC. This encodes CASSPIAGREQYF.

The chain uses TRBV9 and TRBJ2-7, with a tentative D call TRBD2 (6 bases). Trimming shortened V by 0 bases and J by 0 bases, and 10 bases separated the two germline ends. CDR3 size: 15 residues. Germline V gene sequence: CDR1 SGDLS, CDR2 YYNGEE. The CDR3 sequence: CASSVVEGPSYEQYF. DNA for the CDR3: TGTGCCAGCAGCGTAGTGGAGGGGCCCTCCTACGAGCAGTACTTC.

V gene TRBV6-5 combines with J gene TRBJ1-1, with D possibly being TRBD1 (5 bases). Germline assignment: CDR1 MNHEY and CDR2 SVGAGI. The CDR3 covers 14 residues. V was trimmed by 4 bases and J by 4 bases, leaving 13 bases between them. In DNA, the CDR3 is TGTGCCAGCAGTTTCAGCGGGACTGGCACTGAAGCTTTCTTT. Translating it yields CASSFSGTGTEAFF.

V and J are TRBV19 and TRBJ1-5; D uncertain. This CDR3 spans 14 amino acids. Germline CDR1 reads LNHDA; CDR2 reads SQIVND (reference sequence). Trimming pared 3 bases from V and 3 bases from J, leaving 9 bases between. The CDR3 DNA reads TGTGCCAGTAGTATGGGCCCGACCAATCAGCCCCAGCATTTT. Its protein product is CASSMGPTNQPQHF.

This rearrangement joins TRBV4-2 to TRBJ2-3; TRBD2 matches at 9 bases. The CDR3 length is 18 residues. Germline CDR1 reads LGHNA; CDR2 reads YNFKEQ. Unmatched junction bases numbered 8, after V lost 1 base and J lost 0 bases. The CDR3 DNA is TGTGCCAGCAGCCAAGCTTCTAGCGGGGTACTTAGCACAGATACGCAGTATTTT. Translating gives CASSQASSGVLSTDTQYF.

In its sample, this clone was seen a few times. The chain is built from TRBV7-2 and TRBJ1-6, with D uncertain. Looked up from germline, CDR1 is SGHTA and CDR2 is FQGNSA. This CDR3 is built from 16 residues. V shed 3 bases and J shed 5 bases, with 14 bases lying between them. The CDR3 sequence: CASSLVAGYNNSPLHF. Here the CDR3 DNA reads TGTGCCAGCAGCTTGGTAGCTGGGTACAATAATTCACCCCTCCACTTT.

The chain joins TRBV7-2 to TRBJ2-7, with D uncertain. The CDR3 spans 13 residues. Trimming stripped 5 bases from V and 0 bases from J, with 8 bases between. The germline V gene encodes CDR1 SGHTA and CDR2 FQGNSA. Here the CDR3 DNA reads TGTGCCAGCAGCGTTGCGGTCTCCTACGAGCAGTACTTC. It specifies CASSVAVSYEQYF.

This chain links TRBV19 with TRBJ1-3; a weak D match, TRBD1 (5 bases). The germline CDR1 and CDR2 sequences are LNHDA and SQIVND (reference sequence). Trimming shortened V by 10 bases and J by 8 bases, and 15 bases separated the two germline ends. This CDR3 region has 12 residues. CDR3 protein: CATQGGMDTIYF. CDR3 nucleotide sequence: TGTGCCACCCAGGGAGGGATGGACACCATATATTTT.

The genes are TRBV2 and TRBJ2-7, with TRBD1 matching over 10 bases. V lost 4 bases, J lost 6 bases, and 6 bases stayed unmatched. Germline V CDR1 and CDR2: SNHLY, FYNNEI. The CDR3 consists of 14 residues. As DNA, the CDR3 is TGTGCCAGCAGTGCATCTAGGACAGGGGGCGAGCAGTACTTC. It is translated as CASSASRTGGEQYF.

This clone was recorded only once. This chain connects TRBV7-9 to TRBJ1-1; D is unresolved. Germline V gene lookup returns CDR1 SEHNR and CDR2 FQNEAQ (reference sequence). Trimming removed 6 bases from V and 4 bases from J, with 9 bases in between. This CDR3 has 12 residues. The CDR3, as DNA: TGTGCCAGCAGTCCATCCGGCACTGAAGCTTTCTTT. Translation: CASSPSGTEAFF.

The rearrangement uses TRBV9 and TRBJ2-3, with TRBD1 as a possible D gene (6 bases). The CDR3 sequence is 15 residues long. V lost 3 bases and J lost 5, with 16 bases in between. Germline V gene sequence: CDR1 SGDLS, CDR2 YYNGEE. DNA for the CDR3: TGTGCCAGCAGCGAGGGGACATACCAAGGAGATACGCAGTATTTT. The encoded protein is CASSEGTYQGDTQYF.